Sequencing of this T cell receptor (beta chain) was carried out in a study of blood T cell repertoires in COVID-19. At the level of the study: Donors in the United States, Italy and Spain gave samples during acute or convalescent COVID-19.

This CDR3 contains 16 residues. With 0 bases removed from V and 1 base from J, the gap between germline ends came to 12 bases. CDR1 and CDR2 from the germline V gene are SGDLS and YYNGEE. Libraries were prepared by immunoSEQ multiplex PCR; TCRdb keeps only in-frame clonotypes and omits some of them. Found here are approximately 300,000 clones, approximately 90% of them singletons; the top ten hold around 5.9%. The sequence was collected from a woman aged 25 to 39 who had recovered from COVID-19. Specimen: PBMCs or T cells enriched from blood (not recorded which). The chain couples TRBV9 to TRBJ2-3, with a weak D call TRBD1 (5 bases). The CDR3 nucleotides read TGTGCCAGCAGCGTAGGGCGACAGACACGCACAGATACGCAGTATTTT. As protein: CASSVGRQTRTDTQYF.